This T cell receptor beta chain was documented in a study of cytomegalovirus exposure and HLA in healthy donors. Notes on the study in general: Sequencing depth across donors, presence/absence analyses assumed, was roughly uniform. Later analysis associated a missense DCLRE1C variant with TCR beta V- and J-gene trimming.

In the PCR, 60 Vbeta and 13 Jbeta primers were used. Assay: immunoSEQ multiplex PCR; the TCRdb copy retains only in-frame clones and omits some. The ten most abundant clones cover 1.5% to 2% of a sample with approximately 30,000 clones. The CDR3 is made up of 13 amino acids. V lost 5 bases and J lost 6; bases outside the gene matches: 4. Germline V gene data show CDR1 as SGHTA and CDR2 as FQGNSA. Remarks on this clone: The antigen remains undetermined.

Material: PBMCs. The chain uses TRBV7-2 and TRBJ1-5, with TRBD1 identical over 7 bases. This clonotype was sampled from a middle-aged woman in good health and CMV-seropositive. The CDR3 coding sequence is TGTGCCAGCAGCGACAGGGATACTCAGCCCCAGCATTTT. Translation: CASSDRDTQPQHF.